The entry that follows covers one TCR beta chain sequence. Its target is not known. 60 Vbeta and 13 Jbeta primers were used in PCR. Profiled with immunoSEQ multiplex PCR; TCRdb holds only in-frame clones, not every one. The repertoire holds over 80,000 clones, with 65% to 80% as singletons. This entry comes from a study of cytomegalovirus exposure and HLA in healthy donors. Study-level findings and limits: In an earlier analysis, in around 590 donors, most V segments appeared productive either ~87% or ~30% of the time.

Germline assignment: CDR1 MGHRA and CDR2 YSYEKL. Trimming stripped 1 base from V and 2 bases from J, with 9 bases between. This CDR3 contains 14 residues. The material sequenced was PBMCs. The chain is built from TRBV4-1 and TRBJ2-7; D call uncertain. The origin of this receptor is a man aged 40-49 years in good health and CMV-seronegative. In DNA, the CDR3 is TGCGCCAGCAGCCAAGGGTACAGTACCTACGAGCAGTACTTC. Its protein product is CASSQGYSTYEQYF.